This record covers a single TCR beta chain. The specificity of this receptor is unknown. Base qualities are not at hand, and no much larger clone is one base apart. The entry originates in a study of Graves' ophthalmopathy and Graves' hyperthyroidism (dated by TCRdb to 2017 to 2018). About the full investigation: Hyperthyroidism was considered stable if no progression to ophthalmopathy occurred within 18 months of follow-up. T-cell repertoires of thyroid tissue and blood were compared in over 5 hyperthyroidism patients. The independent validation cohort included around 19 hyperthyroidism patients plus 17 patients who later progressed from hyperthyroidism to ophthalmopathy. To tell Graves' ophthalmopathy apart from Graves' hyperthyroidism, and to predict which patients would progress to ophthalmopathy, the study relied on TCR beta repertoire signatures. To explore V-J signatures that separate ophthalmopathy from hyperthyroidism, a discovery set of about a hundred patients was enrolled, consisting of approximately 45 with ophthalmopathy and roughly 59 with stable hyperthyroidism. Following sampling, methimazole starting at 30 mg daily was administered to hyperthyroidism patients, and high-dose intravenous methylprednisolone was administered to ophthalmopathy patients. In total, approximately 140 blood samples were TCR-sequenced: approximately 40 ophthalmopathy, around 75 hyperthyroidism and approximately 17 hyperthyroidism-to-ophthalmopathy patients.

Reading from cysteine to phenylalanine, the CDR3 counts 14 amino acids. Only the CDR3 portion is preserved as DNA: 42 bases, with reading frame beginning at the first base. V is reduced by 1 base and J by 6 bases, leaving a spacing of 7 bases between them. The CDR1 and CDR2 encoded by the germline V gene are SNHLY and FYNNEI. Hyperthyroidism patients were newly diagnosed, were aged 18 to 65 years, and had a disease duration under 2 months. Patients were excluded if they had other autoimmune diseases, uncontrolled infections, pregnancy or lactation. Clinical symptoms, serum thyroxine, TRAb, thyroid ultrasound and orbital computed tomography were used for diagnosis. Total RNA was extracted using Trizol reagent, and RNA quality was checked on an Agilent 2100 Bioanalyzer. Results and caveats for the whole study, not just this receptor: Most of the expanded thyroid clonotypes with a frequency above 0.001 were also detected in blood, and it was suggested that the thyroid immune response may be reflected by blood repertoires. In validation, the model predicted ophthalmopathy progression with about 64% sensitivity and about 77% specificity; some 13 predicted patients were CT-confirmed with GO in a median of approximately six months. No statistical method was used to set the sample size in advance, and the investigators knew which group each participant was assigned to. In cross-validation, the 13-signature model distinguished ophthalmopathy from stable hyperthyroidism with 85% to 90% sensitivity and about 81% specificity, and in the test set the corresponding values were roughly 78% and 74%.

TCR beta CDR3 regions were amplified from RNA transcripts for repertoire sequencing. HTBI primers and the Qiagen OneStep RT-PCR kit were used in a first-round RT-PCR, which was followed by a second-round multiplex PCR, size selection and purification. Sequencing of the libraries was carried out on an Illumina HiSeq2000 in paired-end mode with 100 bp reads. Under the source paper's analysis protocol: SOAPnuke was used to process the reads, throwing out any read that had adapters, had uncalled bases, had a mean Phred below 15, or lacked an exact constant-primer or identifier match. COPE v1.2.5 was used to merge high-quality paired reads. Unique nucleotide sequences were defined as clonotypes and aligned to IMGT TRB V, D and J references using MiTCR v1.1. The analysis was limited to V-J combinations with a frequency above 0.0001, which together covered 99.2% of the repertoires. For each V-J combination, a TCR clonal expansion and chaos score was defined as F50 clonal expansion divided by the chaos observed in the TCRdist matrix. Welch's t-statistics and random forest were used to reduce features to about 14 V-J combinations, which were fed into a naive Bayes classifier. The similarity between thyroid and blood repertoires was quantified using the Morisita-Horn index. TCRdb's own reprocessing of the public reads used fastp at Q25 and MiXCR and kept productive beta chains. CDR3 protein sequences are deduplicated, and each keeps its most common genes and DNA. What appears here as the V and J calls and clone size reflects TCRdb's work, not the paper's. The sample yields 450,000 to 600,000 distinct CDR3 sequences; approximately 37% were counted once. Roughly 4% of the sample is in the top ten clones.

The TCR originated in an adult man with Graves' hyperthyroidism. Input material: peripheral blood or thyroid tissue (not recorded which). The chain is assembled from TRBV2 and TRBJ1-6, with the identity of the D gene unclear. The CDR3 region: CASSEGEGNSPLHF. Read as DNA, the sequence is TGTGCCAGCAGTGAAGGGGAGGGTAATTCACCCCTCCACTTT.